The next 30 T cell receptor beta chains were all read from a single sample in a study of monozygotic twins with inflammatory bowel disease. TCRdb reanalyzed the 5' RACE reads, giving one entry per CDR3 protein sequence and no DNA. This sample carries fewer than 350,000 distinct CDR3 sequences, with over 2% going to the ten biggest clones. The sample was blood. The receptor set was obtained from a human donor with ulcerative colitis or Crohn's disease, or a healthy co-twin of an affected twin (not recorded which).

The chain is built from TRBV4-1 and TRBJ1-6; the D gene TCRdb calls, TRBD1, cannot be checked with no DNA. The V gene's germline CDR1 is MGHRA and CDR2 YSYEKL. This CDR3 is 17 amino acids long. CDR3 sequence: CASSQDARDRPNSPLHF.

This chain connects TRBV12-3 or TRBV12-4 to TRBJ2-1; TCRdb picks TRBD2, but there is no DNA to check that call. The CDR3 extends over 15 amino acids. CDR3 sequence: CASSLGLAGVSEQFF.

V gene TRBV20-1 combines with J gene TRBJ1-2. CDR1 DFQATT and CDR2 SNEGSKA come from the germline V gene (reference sequence). CDR3 length: 12 amino acids. CDR3 loop: CSAGGSYYGYTF.

The CDR3 spells CATSRVAGSDGYTF. V and J are TRBV15 and TRBJ1-2. The length of the CDR3 is 14 residues. Germline loops: CDR1 LNHNV, CDR2 YYDKDF (reference sequence).

CDR3 region: CASSLVPLAASSYEQYF. The genes are TRBV5-1 and TRBJ2-7; the TCRdb D gene call, TRBD2, has no DNA to confirm it. The length of the CDR3 is 17 residues. Germline CDR1 and CDR2: SGHRS and YFSETQ.

The chain employs TRBV6-1 and TRBJ2-1; the D call from TCRdb, TRBD2, cannot be confirmed without DNA. Germline V gives CDR1 MNHNS, CDR2 SASEGT. The CDR3 runs to 17 residues. Here the CDR3 reads CASSELAARGIYNEQFF.

The CDR3 is CATSTQQDHQTEAFF. The chain recombines TRBV15 with TRBJ1-1; TCRdb picks TRBD1, but there is no DNA to check that call. Looked up from germline, CDR1 is LNHNV and CDR2 is YYDKDF (reference sequence). CDR3 length: 15 residues.

V gene TRBV5-1 combines with J gene TRBJ1-5; as DNA is missing, the TRBD1 call by TCRdb cannot be tested. CDR3 length: 15 amino acids. Per the germline V gene, CDR1 is SGHRS and CDR2 is YFSETQ. CDR3: CASSLTGTGDQPQHF.

The chain uses TRBV7-3 and TRBJ2-3; as DNA is missing, the TRBD1 call by TCRdb cannot be tested. The CDR3 runs 16 residues. The germline CDR1 and CDR2 sequences are SGHTA and FQGTGA. The CDR3 sequence: CASSLNPSGTGNTQYF.

The J gene is TRBJ1-1, the V gene TRBV7-6. This CDR3 has 14 amino acids. Germline CDR1 SGHVS, CDR2 FNYEAQ. CDR3 residues: CASSRVDGNHEAFF.

The chain employs TRBV4-3 and TRBJ2-3; TCRdb gives TRBD2 as the D gene, but with no DNA this cannot be confirmed. Per germline, CDR1 LGHNA and CDR2 YSLEER. This CDR3 contains 17 residues. Here the CDR3 reads CASSQSQTSGGPNTQYF.

This chain connects TRBV24-1 to TRBJ2-1; the D gene TCRdb calls, TRBD2, cannot be checked with no DNA. Germline CDR1 KGHDR, CDR2 SFDVKD. There are 15 residues in the CDR3. The CDR3 is CATSAREKGYNEQFF.

The CDR3 sequence: CASSLELAGLNEQYF. This chain connects TRBV5-1 to TRBJ2-7; checking the TCRdb D call of TRBD2 is not possible without DNA. The CDR3 sequence is 15 residues long. Germline V gene sequence: CDR1 SGHRS, CDR2 YFSETQ.

The V call is TRBV2, the J call TRBJ1-2; the TCRdb call, TRBD1, lacks DNA for checking. The CDR3 contains 13 residues. Germline assignment: CDR1 SNHLY and CDR2 FYNNEI. The CDR3 loop reads CASSAVRVGGYTF.

The chain has TRBV5-1 and TRBJ2-5; the D call of TRBD1 rests on TCRdb alone, since no DNA is present to check it. CDR1 is SGHRS, CDR2 YFSETQ, per germline. The CDR3 is 14 residues long. CDR3 residues: CASSLAGERETQYF. The full variable domain, with the rest looked up from reference TRBV5-1 and TRBJ2-5, is KAGVTQTPRYLIKTRGQQVTLSCSPISGHRSVSWYQQTPGQGLQFLFEYFSETQRNKGNFPGRFSGRQFSNSRSEMNVSTLELGDSALYLCASSLAGERETQYFGPGTRLLVL.

The chain carries TRBV7-2 and TRBJ2-4. From germline, CDR1 is SGHTA and CDR2 FQGNSA. The CDR3 contains 13 residues. The CDR3 loop is CASSILAKNIQYF.

The chain recombines TRBV7-2 with TRBJ2-5; TCRdb gives TRBD2 as the D gene, but with no DNA this cannot be confirmed. The CDR3 is 17 residues long. Germline V gives CDR1 SGHTA, CDR2 FQGNSA. CDR3 sequence reads: CASSLELAGGFQETQYF.

V usage is TRBV15 and J usage is TRBJ2-2; with no DNA, the TCRdb D assignment of TRBD2 cannot be verified. The CDR3 extends over 17 amino acids. Looked up from germline, CDR1 is LNHNV and CDR2 is YYDKDF (reference sequence). CDR3 region: CATSRPTGGRDTGELFF.

This chain joins TRBV19 and TRBJ1-5; without DNA, the TCRdb call of TRBD1 cannot be checked. This CDR3 is built from 15 residues. Germline CDR1 reads LNHDA; CDR2 reads SQIVND (reference sequence). The CDR3 region is CASSINDRNNQPQHF.

The gene calls are TRBV7-9 and TRBJ1-2; TCRdb names TRBD1, which stays unverified in the absence of DNA. The CDR3 is made up of 17 amino acids. Germline loops: CDR1 SEHNR, CDR2 FQNEAQ (reference sequence). The CDR3 region is CASSHGGTGASDYGYTF.

CDR3 loop: CASSPDSLYGYTF. This chain connects TRBV5-1 to TRBJ1-2; TCRdb names TRBD1, which stays unverified in the absence of DNA. This CDR3 spans 13 amino acids. Germline values: CDR1 SGHRS, CDR2 YFSETQ.

The rearrangement uses TRBV5-1 and TRBJ2-3. CDR3 length: 14 residues. Germline V CDR1 and CDR2: SGHRS, YFSETQ. The CDR3 sequence is CASATFATTDTQYF.

The CDR3 spells CASREQGYSPLHF. The chain employs TRBV6-1 and TRBJ1-6; TCRdb outputs TRBD1, but without DNA this stays unchecked. There are 13 residues in the CDR3. Germline V CDR1 and CDR2: MNHNS, SASEGT.

The chain joins TRBV7-6 to TRBJ2-7; as DNA is missing, the TRBD1 call by TCRdb cannot be tested. Germline assignment: CDR1 SGHVS and CDR2 FNYEAQ. The CDR3 is made up of 15 amino acids. CDR3 region: CASSQPGTGSYEQYF.

The chain's CDR3 is CASSPWGAETQYF. The chain has TRBV6-5 and TRBJ2-5; TCRdb names TRBD1, which stays unverified in the absence of DNA. In germline, CDR1 is MNHEY, CDR2 SVGAGI. The CDR3 is 13 amino acids.

The V gene is TRBV4-1, the J gene TRBJ2-7; TCRdb outputs TRBD1, but without DNA this stays unchecked. Germline V gene data show CDR1 as MGHRA and CDR2 as YSYEKL. CDR3 length equals 15 residues. The CDR3 region is CASSPSRGLTYEQYF.

V is TRBV4-2 and J is TRBJ2-2; the D call of TRBD1 rests on TCRdb alone, since no DNA is present to check it. The CDR3 length is 14 residues. Germline CDR1 LGHNA, CDR2 YNFKEQ. CDR3 residues: CASSQRGQSGELFF.

The CDR3 sequence: CASSQGRGGETQYF. The chain carries TRBV4-1 and TRBJ2-5; TCRdb lists TRBD1, though no DNA is available to test this call. The germline V gene encodes CDR1 MGHRA and CDR2 YSYEKL. The CDR3 length is 14 residues.

The J gene is TRBJ2-7, the V gene TRBV27; TCRdb returns TRBD1, unconfirmable since there is no DNA. The CDR3 spans 16 residues. Germline loops: CDR1 MNHEY, CDR2 SMNVEV (reference sequence). The CDR3 loop reads CASSIVRGGQLYEQYF.

The V and J genes are TRBV24-1 and TRBJ2-7. The CDR3 is 15 residues long. CDR1 and CDR2 from the germline V gene are KGHDR and SFDVKD. Here the CDR3 reads CATSDLPSSPHEQYF.